Listed here are 28 T cell receptor beta chains from one sample, sequenced in a study of cytomegalovirus exposure and HLA in healthy donors. This PCR relied on a set of 60 Vbeta primers and 13 Jbeta primers. Using immunoSEQ multiplex PCR, the repertoire was profiled, and TCRdb retains in-frame clones only, with some absent. The table records around 150,000 clones, roughly 79% of them present only once. The sequenced sample consisted of PBMCs. All receptors come from a man between 18 and 29 years old in good health and CMV-seropositive.

This chain joins TRBV7-9 and TRBJ2-5; TRBD1 agrees at 10 bases. Germline lookup yields CDR1 SEHNR and CDR2 FQNEAQ (reference sequence). The junction had 10 bases not matched to a gene; V was cut back by 5 bases and J by 7 bases. This CDR3 has 15 residues. The CDR3 bases are TGTGCCAGCAGCCGCATGGGACAGGGGTTCGGGACCCAGTACTTC. Translating gives CASSRMGQGFGTQYF. Drawing the rest from reference TRBV7-9 and TRBJ2-5, the complete variable domain is DTGVSQNPRHKITKRGQNVTFRCDPISEHNRLYWYRQTLGQGPEFLTYFQNEAQLEKSRLLSDRFSAERPKGSFSTLEIQRTEQGDSAMYLCASSRMGQGFGTQYFGPGTRLLVL.

The sample holds one count of this clone. This chain joins TRBV5-6 and TRBJ2-3, with a tentative D call TRBD1 (6 bases). Trimming removed 2 bases from V and 2 bases from J, with 12 bases in between. The CDR3 consists of 15 residues. Germline V gene lookup returns CDR1 SGHDT and CDR2 YYEEEE. The CDR3 coding sequence is TGTGCCAGCAGCTTCTTACAGGGCTCCACAGATACGCAGTATTTT. It codes for CASSFLQGSTDTQYF.

This chain connects TRBV7-9 to TRBJ1-5; D gene uncertain. The germline V and J ends were trimmed by 6 bases and 0 bases, with 18 bases remaining between them. Germline V lookup: CDR1 SEHNR, CDR2 FQNEAQ (reference sequence). The CDR3 covers 17 residues. CDR3 residues: CASSSSFGDLSNQPQHF. The CDR3 coding sequence is TGTGCCAGCAGTTCAAGTTTCGGGGATCTTAGCAATCAGCCCCAGCATTTT.

The chain is built from TRBV6-5 and TRBJ2-2, with no clear D. Germline CDR1 and CDR2: MNHEY and SVGAGI. CDR3 size: 13 residues. The ends were cut back, 5 bases at V and 6 bases at J, with 10 bases in the middle. CDR3 DNA sequence: TGTGCCAGCAGTCCGTCAGAACCCGGGGAGCTGTTTTTT. Translating gives CASSPSEPGELFF.

The count of this clone is one. This chain connects TRBV4-1 to TRBJ2-3, with a tentative D call TRBD1 (7 bases). The CDR3 totals 16 residues. With 0 bases removed from V and 0 bases from J, the gap between germline ends came to 10 bases. Per germline, CDR1 MGHRA and CDR2 YSYEKL. CDR3 sequence: CASSQDQGGSTDTQYF. The CDR3 bases are TGCGCCAGCAGCCAAGACCAGGGGGGTAGCACAGATACGCAGTATTTT.

The chain uses TRBV28 and TRBJ2-7; no firm D call. CDR3 length: 12 residues. Germline V gene data show CDR1 as MDHEN and CDR2 as SYDVKM. Trimming cost V 1 base and J 6 bases, with 7 bases left between them. The chain's CDR3 is CASSLLVPEQYF. The DNA of the CDR3 is TGTGCCAGCAGTTTATTAGTCCCCGAGCAGTACTTC.

The CDR3 here is CASGWGGLSRDEQFF. CDR3 sequence (DNA): TGCGCCAGCGGCTGGGGGGGCCTCAGTCGCGATGAGCAGTTCTTC. The chain couples TRBV5-1 to TRBJ2-1, with D possibly matching TRBD2 (7 bases). The CDR3 is 15 residues long. CDR1 and CDR2 from the germline V gene are SGHRS and YFSETQ. V was cut by 7 bases and J by 8 bases, with 22 bases left in between.

The V call is TRBV5-1, the J call TRBJ1-3; D gene unclear. The V gene's germline CDR1 is SGHRS and CDR2 YFSETQ. CDR3 length equals 14 residues. V was clipped by 0 bases and J by 4 bases, with 8 bases between them. CDR3 nucleotides: TGCGCCAGCAGCTTGGAGTCAGTAGGAAACACCATATATTTT. This codes for CASSLESVGNTIYF.

The chain carries TRBV6-1 and TRBJ2-5; D remains unclear. This CDR3 contains 16 residues. Germline V gene data show CDR1 as MNHNS and CDR2 as SASEGT. V lost 0 bases and J lost 0, with 11 bases in between. Written as DNA, the CDR3 is TGTGCCAGCAGTGAAGCGCTCGAGGAGTACCAAGAGACCCAGTACTTC. Residues: CASSEALEEYQETQYF.

The rearrangement joins TRBV27 to TRBJ2-7; 10 nucleotides match TRBD1. V shed 8 bases and J 3 bases; nucleotides not matched to a gene: 4. Per the germline V gene, CDR1 is MNHEY and CDR2 is SMNVEV (reference sequence). The CDR3 runs 13 residues. The CDR3, as DNA: TGTGCCAGCGGGGGGGACAGGGGCTACGAGCAGTACTTC. Translation: CASGGDRGYEQYF.

In this sample, this clone turned up once. The chain links TRBV7-9 to TRBJ2-3; 8 bases are a match to TRBD2. The J segment lost 4 bases and the V segment lost 7 bases, leaving 1 base of the junction unmatched. Germline V gene sequence: CDR1 SEHNR, CDR2 FQNEAQ (reference sequence). This CDR3 contains 12 residues. This CDR3 reads CASTGRADTQYF. The DNA for the CDR3 is TGTGCCAGCACCGGGAGGGCAGATACGCAGTATTTT.

The chain carries TRBV30 and TRBJ2-5; no firm D call. V shed 7 bases and J shed 3 bases, with 12 bases lying between them. Germline CDR1 is GTSNPN and CDR2 is SVGIG (reference sequence). The CDR3 runs 12 residues. This CDR3 is CASENREETQYF. CDR3 sequence (DNA): TGTGCCTCAGAAAACAGAGAAGAGACCCAGTACTTC. The variable domain in full, completed from reference TRBV30 and TRBJ2-5, reads SQTIHQWPATLVQPVGSPLSLECTVEGTSNPNLYWYRQAAGRGLQLLFYSVGIGQISSEVPQNLSASRPQDRQFILSSKKLLLSDSGFYLCASENREETQYFGPGTRLLVL.

Here the CDR3 reads CASSWGQVYEQYF. The CDR3 DNA reads as TGTGCCAGCAGCTGGGGCCAGGTCTACGAGCAGTACTTC. The chain combines TRBV5-6 with TRBJ2-7, with TRBD1 as a possible D gene (5 bases). This CDR3 spans 13 amino acids. Germline values: CDR1 SGHDT, CDR2 YYEEEE. With 3 bases removed from V and 3 bases from J, the gap between germline ends came to 10 bases.

The rearrangement uses TRBV2 and TRBJ1-4, with D unclear. Germline values: CDR1 SNHLY, CDR2 FYNNEI. The germline V and J ends were trimmed by 8 bases and 0 bases, with 13 bases remaining between them. This CDR3 region has 15 residues. This chain's CDR3 is CASRSVFATNEKLFF. The CDR3 DNA reads TGTGCCAGCCGCTCGGTTTTTGCAACTAATGAAAAACTGTTTTTT.

V is TRBV5-8 and J is TRBJ2-4, with TRBD1 as a possible D gene (5 bases). Trimming removed 2 bases from V and 1 base from J, with 13 bases in between. CDR3 size: 16 residues. CDR1 SGHTS and CDR2 YDEGEE come from the germline V gene. CDR3 residues: CASSFAGFSAKNIQYF. The CDR3 bases are TGTGCCAGCAGCTTCGCAGGGTTTTCGGCCAAAAACATTCAGTACTTC. The complete variable domain, with remaining parts taken from reference TRBV5-8 and TRBJ2-4, reads EAGVTQSPTHLIKTRGQQATLRCSPISGHTSVYWYQQALGLGLQFLLWYDEGEERNRGNFPPRFSGRQFPNYSSELNVNALELEDSALYLCASSFAGFSAKNIQYFGAGTRLSVL.

V is TRBV19 and J is TRBJ1-2; no definite D call. The CDR3 is made up of 16 amino acids. Germline CDR1 LNHDA, CDR2 SQIVND (reference sequence). V lost 7 bases and J 7 bases, leaving 25 bases between the germline ends. CDR3 sequence reads: CASTPLPGLQNGGYTF. The CDR3 DNA reads as TGTGCCAGTACCCCATTACCAGGACTCCAGAACGGTGGCTACACCTTC.

The V and J genes are TRBV30 and TRBJ2-2; the match to TRBD2 covers 10 bases. Germline trimming cut 5 bases from V and 5 bases from J; bases unmatched to any gene: 8. The CDR3 runs 15 residues. Per germline, CDR1 GTSNPN and CDR2 SVGIG (reference sequence). DNA for the CDR3: TGTGCCTGGGGGCTTGCTAGCGGGAGTACCGGGGAGCTGTTTTTT. This gives the protein CAWGLASGSTGELFF.

The rearrangement links TRBV27 to TRBJ1-5, with 9 bases fitting TRBD1. CDR1 MNHEY and CDR2 SMNVEV come from the germline V gene (reference sequence). Trimming at V came to 6 bases and at J to 6 bases, leaving 6 bases not matched to a gene. This CDR3 is 14 amino acids long. CDR3 sequence reads: CASRTGTGLQPQHF. Here the CDR3 DNA reads TGTGCCAGCAGGACCGGGACAGGGCTTCAGCCCCAGCATTTT.

This chain connects TRBV5-1 to TRBJ1-5, with D possibly being TRBD1 (5 bases). Germline CDR1 reads SGHRS; CDR2 reads YFSETQ. The CDR3 spans 15 residues. V was clipped by 2 bases and J by 4 bases, with 13 bases between them. The CDR3, as DNA: TGCGCCAGCAGCTTTGGAGAAGGGACTAATCAGCCCCAGCATTTT. Protein product: CASSFGEGTNQPQHF.

The J gene is TRBJ2-5, the V gene TRBV7-2, with 8 positions matching TRBD2. The CDR3 is 14 residues long. Germline V gives CDR1 SGHTA, CDR2 FQGNSA. J was trimmed by 13 bases and V by 5 bases; bases with no gene match: 15. In DNA form, the CDR3 reads TGTGCCAGCAGCCCAGGGACTAGTGGGGGGAATAGGTACTTC. Its protein product is CASSPGTSGGNRYF. Drawing the rest from reference TRBV7-2 and TRBJ2-5, the complete variable domain is GAGVSQSPSNKVTEKGKDVELRCDPISGHTALYWYRQSLGQGLEFLIYFQGNSAPDKSGLPSDRFSAERTGGSVSTLTIQRTQQEDSAVYLCASSPGTSGGNRYFGPGTRLLVL.

The chain combines TRBV19 with TRBJ2-1; TRBD1 agrees at 7 bases. The CDR3 is made up of 15 amino acids. Trimming removed 4 bases from V and 4 bases from J; junction bases left unmatched: 7. CDR1 and CDR2 from the germline V gene are LNHDA and SQIVND (reference sequence). The CDR3 nucleotides read TGTGCCAGTAGTACCCGGACAGGAACTTACAATGAGCAGTTCTTC. Protein sequence: CASSTRTGTYNEQFF.

The J gene is TRBJ2-7, the V gene TRBV18; 8 nucleotides agree with TRBD1. The J segment lost 7 bases and the V segment lost 6 bases, leaving 14 bases of the junction unmatched. This CDR3 is built from 15 residues. Germline values: CDR1 KGHSH, CDR2 LQKENI. The CDR3 coding sequence is TGTGCCAGCTCCCCGAACGGACAGGGCGCGGATGAGCAGTACTTC. Its protein product is CASSPNGQGADEQYF.

CDR3 sequence: CASSLVEGRTSYNEQFF. Here the CDR3 DNA reads TGTGCCAGCAGCTTAGTTGAGGGTAGGACGTCCTACAATGAGCAGTTCTTC. V and J are TRBV7-2 and TRBJ2-1, with TRBD2 as a possible D gene (5 bases). CDR3 length: 17 amino acids. V lost 1 base and J lost 1, with 14 bases in between. The germline V gene encodes CDR1 SGHTA and CDR2 FQGNSA.

V usage is TRBV5-4 and J usage is TRBJ1-4, with a possible D match to TRBD1 (5 bases). The CDR3 is made up of 15 amino acids. V was pared by 2 bases and J by 4 bases, with 12 bases between. The germline CDR1 and CDR2 sequences are SGHNT and YYREEE (reference sequence). CDR3 DNA sequence: TGTGCCAGCAGCTTTGTCGGGGGGGGTAATGAAAAACTGTTTTTT. Translated: CASSFVGGGNEKLFF.

The chain couples TRBV6-6 to TRBJ2-5; weak D call: TRBD1 (6 bases). The CDR3 covers 14 residues. Germline CDR1 reads MNHNY; CDR2 reads SVGAGI (reference sequence). V lost 1 base and J lost 5, with 11 bases in between. The CDR3: CASSYLQGGETQYF. In DNA form, the CDR3 reads TGTGCCAGCAGTTACTTACAGGGCGGCGAGACCCAGTACTTC.

V usage is TRBV14 and J usage is TRBJ2-7; D ambiguous. The V gene lost 3 bases and the J gene lost 3 bases, with 6 bases spanning the gap. This CDR3 is 12 amino acids long. Germline V gives CDR1 SGHDN, CDR2 FVKESK. The CDR3 here is CASSHSVYEQYF. CDR3 nucleotide sequence: TGTGCCAGCAGCCACAGCGTCTACGAGCAGTACTTC.

A few counts support this clone. The rearrangement joins TRBV6-5 to TRBJ2-7, with TRBD1 identical over 7 bases. From germline, CDR1 is MNHEY and CDR2 SVGAGI. CDR3 length equals 11 residues. Germline trimming cut 6 bases from V and 12 bases from J; bases unmatched to any gene: 8. In DNA, the CDR3 is TGTGCCAGCAGCGGGGACAGAGAGGGGTACTTC. This gives the protein CASSGDREGYF.

The chain joins TRBV5-4 to TRBJ2-3, with D possibly being TRBD1 (6 bases). The V gene lost 0 bases and the J gene lost 2 bases, with 13 bases spanning the gap. CDR3 size: 16 residues. The germline V gene has CDR1 SGHNT and CDR2 YYREEE (reference sequence). The chain's CDR3 is CASSLVLTGTTDTQYF. The CDR3 DNA reads TGTGCCAGCAGCTTGGTTCTGACAGGTACCACAGATACGCAGTATTTT.